A single sample gave rise to the 12 T cell receptor beta chains below, sequenced in a study of read filtering for tumor transcriptome and immune sequencing. The library was built from about 400 ng RNA with molecular barcoded adaptors for alpha/delta and beta/gamma chains. TCRdb redid the calling of the reads with MiXCR, one entry per CDR3 protein. Of more than 100,000 distinct CDR3 sequences listed, approximately 13% are singletons. The material sequenced was a population of CD138-negative cells sorted from bone marrow. The receptor source for this set is a donor at least 40 years old with multiple myeloma.

This chain uses TRBV7-6 with TRBJ1-5; TRBD1 aligns across 7 bases. Trimming took 4 bases from V and 5 from J; bases not matched to a gene: 2. CDR3 length: 13 residues. Per germline, CDR1 SGHVS and CDR2 FNYEAQ. The CDR3 nucleotides are TGTGCCAGCAGCTACACAGGGGATCAGCCCCAGCATTTT. It yields the protein CASSYTGDQPQHF.

Ten or more counts support this clonotype. DNA of the CDR3: TGTGCCAGCAGTGAAGCCGGCGGCAGGGCGACTGAAGCTTTCTTT. Translating it yields CASSEAGGRATEAFF. The chain links TRBV2 to TRBJ1-1; D may be TRBD1 (5 bases). The V and J ends lost 0 bases and 5 bases respectively, with 13 bases between them. This CDR3 spans 15 amino acids. The germline gives CDR1 SNHLY, CDR2 FYNNEI. Full variable domain (remainder filled in from reference TRBV2 and TRBJ1-1): EPEVTQTPSHQVTQMGQEVILRCVPISNHLYFYWYRQILGQKVEFLVSFYNNEISEKSEIFDDQFSVERPDGSNFTLKIRSTKLEDSAMYFCASSEAGGRATEAFFGQGTRLTVV.

This clonotype has ten or more counts. This chain uses TRBV29-1 with TRBJ2-1; 14 nucleotides match TRBD2. The CDR3 is 13 amino acids. Per germline, CDR1 SQVTM and CDR2 ANQGSEA. The trim removed 4 bases at V and 7 bases at J, leaving 0 bases unmatched. CDR3 bases: TGCAGCGTTGGGACTAGCGGGAGGAATGAGCAGTTCTTC. Amino acids: CSVGTSGRNEQFF.

The chain links TRBV7-9 to TRBJ2-5; D call uncertain. The CDR3 extends over 14 amino acids. Looked up from germline, CDR1 is SEHNR and CDR2 is FQNEAQ (reference sequence). Trimming removed 5 bases from V and 0 bases from J, with 10 bases in between. The CDR3 here is CASSAVPYQETQYF. Written as DNA, the CDR3 is TGTGCCAGCAGCGCCGTCCCCTACCAAGAGACCCAGTACTTC. Full variable domain (remainder filled in from reference TRBV7-9 and TRBJ2-5): DTGVSQNPRHKITKRGQNVTFRCDPISEHNRLYWYRQTLGQGPEFLTYFQNEAQLEKSRLLSDRFSAERPKGSFSTLEIQRTEQGDSAMYLCASSAVPYQETQYFGPGTRLLVL.

Of note for this clonotype: A much larger clone is a single base away; this may be a read error. No conserved phenylalanine or tryptophan ends this CDR3, so it is likely a read error. The chain carries TRBV7-9 and TRBJ1-4, with a tentative D call TRBD1 (5 bases). Trimming took 4 bases from V and 6 from J, leaving 15 bases between them. This CDR3 comprises 15 residues. From germline, CDR1 is SEHNR and CDR2 FQNEAQ (reference sequence). CDR3: CASSSWAMGDEKLFI. The CDR3 DNA follows: TGTGCCAGCAGCTCCTGGGCCATGGGGGATGAAAAACTGTTTATT.

Only a few counts were recorded for this clonotype. This could be a read error, since a much larger clone is one nucleotide away. The chain links TRBV20-1 to TRBJ2-1; a possible D gene is TRBD2 (6 bases). This CDR3 comprises 12 residues. Per the germline V gene, CDR1 is DFQATT and CDR2 is SNEGSKA (reference sequence). The CDR3, as DNA: TGCTGTGCTAGCGACGGGTACAATGAGCAGTTCTTC. Its protein is CCASDGYNEQFF.

This clonotype was seen ten or more times. The rearrangement joins TRBV19 to TRBJ2-1; D uncertain. CDR3 size: 15 residues. The germline V gene encodes CDR1 LNHDA and CDR2 SQIVND (reference sequence). With 4 bases removed from V and 11 bases from J, the gap between germline ends came to 21 bases. The chain's CDR3 is CASSNRVVKMGKQFF. In DNA, the CDR3 is TGTGCCAGTAGTAATCGGGTTGTCAAGATGGGAAAGCAGTTCTTC.

This clonotype was seen many times. The CDR3 loop is CAWSVIEEQYF. CDR3 in DNA: TGTGCCTGGAGTGTAATAGAGGAGCAGTACTTC. J is TRBJ2-7 and V is TRBV30, with no clear D. Germline V gene data show CDR1 as GTSNPN and CDR2 as SVGIG (reference sequence). V lost 0 bases and J lost 7, with 7 bases in between. The CDR3 covers 11 residues.

This clonotype showed up many times. The V call is TRBV24-1, the J call TRBJ2-1, with TRBD2 identical over 16 bases. This CDR3 is 18 amino acids long. Per germline, CDR1 KGHDR and CDR2 SFDVKD. With V trimmed by 4 bases and J by 8 bases, 10 bases remained unmatched. CDR3 protein: CATSEPKGLAGGVDEQFF. CDR3 sequence (DNA): TGTGCCACCAGTGAACCAAAGGGACTAGCGGGAGGGGTGGATGAGCAGTTCTTC.

This clonotype occurred many times. This sequence joins TRBV7-2 and TRBJ1-5; D ambiguous. V was pared by 1 base and J by 1 base, with 11 bases between. This CDR3 has 16 amino acids. CDR1 is SGHTA and CDR2 is FQGNSA in the germline V gene. CDR3 in amino acids: CASSLGAGFSNQPQHF. In DNA, the CDR3 is TGTGCCAGCAGCTTAGGGGCCGGTTTCAGCAATCAGCCCCAGCATTTT.

This clonotype has at least ten counts. The chain uses TRBV7-3 and TRBJ2-2; the D gene is possibly TRBD1 (6 bases). Germline V gene sequence: CDR1 SGHTA, CDR2 FQGTGA. The CDR3 length is 14 residues. V was shortened by 5 bases and J by 1 base, with 8 bases between the two germline ends. The CDR3 sequence is CASSTGQNTGELFF. CDR3 bases: TGTGCCAGCAGCACGGGACAGAACACCGGGGAGCTGTTTTTT.

Ten or more counts support this clonotype. The genes are TRBV5-5 and TRBJ1-1; TRBD1 might be the D (6 bases). The CDR3 has 16 amino acids. Trimming took 4 bases from V and 0 from J, leaving 16 bases between them. The germline CDR1 and CDR2 sequences are SGHKS and YYEKEE (reference sequence). CDR3: CASSPHQGTMNTEAFF. In DNA, the CDR3 is TGTGCCAGCAGCCCCCACCAGGGGACGATGAACACTGAAGCTTTCTTT.